The clone carrying this TCR beta chain was observed many times. Per germline, CDR1 LNHNV and CDR2 YYDKDF (reference sequence). V was clipped by 3 bases and J by 5 bases; unmatched bases: 6. The CDR3 loop spans 14 amino acids. These data come from a study of T cells in Graves' hyperthyroidism and ophthalmopathy. Amplified TCR beta CDR3 regions came from RNA transcripts. During a first-round RT-PCR of the TCR CDR3, the HTBI primer set was used. TCRdb recomputed calls from the multiplex PCR reads with MiXCR, one row per CDR3 protein. The data show some 460,000 distinct CDR3 sequences, with 15% to 19% seen just once and approximately 8% held by the top ten.

The TCR sequence derives from a woman under 30 with Graves' hyperthyroidism. V usage is TRBV15 and J usage is TRBJ2-5, with 7 bases matching TRBD1. Sequencing input: blood. The CDR3 loop is CATSRGQPKETQYF. CDR3 bases: TGTGCCACCAGCAGGGGACAGCCCAAGGAGACCCAGTACTTC.